This T cell receptor beta chain was documented in a study of vaccination and CD4 T cells after COVID-19. Treatment meaning: roughly 10-day PBMC culture with coronavirus spike peptide pools or control peptides (ViraFEST assay). From the approximately ten-day cultures, CD4+ T cells were isolated by negative selection. This clonotype was detected only a few times. Its matching antigen is unknown. Trimming stripped 2 bases from V and 5 bases from J, with 9 bases between. The CDR3 runs 14 residues. From germline, CDR1 is MNHEY and CDR2 SVGAGI. Cultured CD4+ T cell DNA underwent sequencing with the Oncomine TCR Beta short-read assay. Investigators isolated genomic DNA from cultured CD4+ T cells. MiXCR, run by TCRdb on the PCR reads, gives a single entry per CDR3 protein. This sample has over 7,500 distinct CDR3 sequences, with 26% found just once.

The material was CD4+ T cells from blood, cultured in vitro, obtained after SARS-CoV-2 vaccination. The genes are TRBV6-5 and TRBJ2-2, with D unresolved. The TCR was taken from a human donor who had recovered from COVID-19. CDR3 sequence (DNA): TGTGCCAGCAGTTACACGTCTCAGACCGGGGAGCTGTTTTTT. Its protein product is CASSYTSQTGELFF.